The rows below give T cell receptor beta chains drawn from one sample of a study of T cells in Graves' hyperthyroidism and ophthalmopathy. TCRdb used MiXCR to reprocess the multiplex PCR reads, holding one entry per CDR3 protein. The sample includes roughly 700,000 distinct CDR3 sequences, approximately 15% of them seen just once. Sequences were obtained from blood. Receptors were obtained from a man aged 45-65 years with Graves' hyperthyroidism. Each CDR3 is given with its conserved first and last residue. A D gene is named only where the DNA matches it firmly.

V gene	D gene	J gene	CDR3 protein
TRBV6-1	NA	TRBJ1-5	CASRSGPLISLGHF
TRBV28	NA	TRBJ2-7	CASSPRTDPYEQYF
TRBV28	TRBD1	TRBJ2-2	CASSLPGQGVHTGELFF
TRBV29-1	NA	TRBJ1-1	CSVGFQGSFAFF
TRBV6-9	NA	TRBJ1-4	CASSYAGLGNEKLFF
TRBV18	NA	TRBJ1-6	CASSLSGTDSPLHF
TRBV12-3/TRBV12-4	NA	TRBJ1-1	CASSLRGQGWFPEAFF
TRBV19	NA	TRBJ2-2	CASTFVAGELFF
TRBV5-4	NA	TRBJ2-3	CASSLVLGGGTDTQYF
TRBV10-3	NA	NA	CAISERGSSYNEQYF
TRBV27	NA	TRBJ1-6	CASSLFTVNSPLHF
TRBV10-1	NA	TRBJ1-1	CASSDKAGKYGTEAFF
TRBV11-2	TRBD2	TRBJ2-2	CASSGGLAGGEDGELFF
TRBV6-1	NA	TRBJ1-2	CASRQDQGRNYGYTF
TRBV15	NA	TRBJ2-1	CATSRGRDPPAYNEQFF
TRBV6-1	NA	TRBJ1-3	CASSSLGGYGNTIYF
TRBV7-2	TRBD2	TRBJ2-5	CASSLGGLAGGLSETQYF
TRBV9	TRBD1	TRBJ2-7	CASSHPGQGYEQYF
TRBV5-1	TRBD1	TRBJ1-1	CASSLDGQDWNTEAFF
TRBV28	NA	TRBJ2-5	CASSFVGDPHF
TRBV27	NA	TRBJ2-3	CASRLAGPGDTQYF
TRBV20-1	TRBD2	TRBJ2-1	CSARLAGHFNEQFF
TRBV5-6	TRBD1	TRBJ1-2	CASTRPVGTGLSYGYTF
TRBV4-3	NA	TRBJ2-5	CASSHSWQGRQETQYF
TRBV7-6	NA	TRBJ2-1	CASSLAPAGARYNEQFF